Below, 15 T cell receptor beta chains from the same sample are listed, as sequenced in a study of OX40 agonist ivuxolimab in advanced cancers. Clones were sequenced by immunoSEQ multiplex PCR, and TCRdb holds only the in-frame ones, with some missing. The sample consists of tens of thousands of clones, around 93% of them appearing once. Specimen: CD4+ or CD8+ T cells sorted from blood, collected in a trial of the OX40 agonist ivuxolimab. The receptors here all came from an adult with an advanced solid tumor such as melanoma, head and neck, liver or kidney cancer.

This rearrangement joins TRBV9 to TRBJ1-1; D is possibly TRBD1 (5 bases). Trimming removed 2 bases from V and 0 bases from J, with 8 bases in between. The CDR3 loop spans 14 amino acids. Germline CDR1 and CDR2: SGDLS and YYNGEE. The CDR3: CASSVGGMNTEAFF. DNA of the CDR3: TGTGCCAGCAGCGTTGGGGGGATGAACACTGAAGCTTTCTTT.

The genes are TRBV28 and TRBJ2-3; 11 bases map to TRBD1. In germline, CDR1 is MDHEN, CDR2 SYDVKM. CDR3 size: 15 residues. The trim removed 3 bases at V and 3 bases at J, leaving 2 bases unmatched. CDR3 nucleotide sequence: TGTGCCAGCAGTTTGGGGACAGGGGGAACAGATACGCAGTATTTT. Amino acids: CASSLGTGGTDTQYF.

The chain employs TRBV27 and TRBJ2-1, with a weak D call TRBD2 (7 bases). CDR3 length equals 17 residues. The V gene lost 3 bases and the J gene lost 6 bases, with 21 bases spanning the gap. Germline assignment: CDR1 MNHEY and CDR2 SMNVEV (reference sequence). The CDR3 DNA reads TGTGCCAGCAGTTTCAATGAGGGGGACTATAAACTCAATGAGCAGTTCTTC. Translating it yields CASSFNEGDYKLNEQFF.

The V and J genes are TRBV6-5 and TRBJ1-3; no firm D call. CDR1 MNHEY and CDR2 SVGAGI come from the germline V gene. The CDR3 totals 13 residues. Trimming took 6 bases from V and 0 from J, leaving 6 bases between them. The CDR3 loop reads CASSWSSGNTIYF. The CDR3 DNA is TGTGCCAGCAGCTGGAGCTCTGGAAACACCATATATTTT.

The rearrangement uses TRBV7-9 and TRBJ2-1; weak D call: TRBD2 (5 bases). The V gene lost 3 bases and the J gene lost 8 bases, with 14 bases spanning the gap. This CDR3 has 14 residues. Germline V gene lookup returns CDR1 SEHNR and CDR2 FQNEAQ (reference sequence). The CDR3 region has the DNA TGTGCCAGCAGCTTCGGGATAACCCTGGATGAGCAGTTCTTC. This codes for CASSFGITLDEQFF.

V usage is TRBV6-1 and J usage is TRBJ2-7; D call uncertain. This CDR3 is built from 11 residues. V lost 8 bases and J lost 6, with 11 bases in between. Germline values: CDR1 MNHNS, CDR2 SASEGT. The CDR3 sequence: CASGSGGEQYF. In nucleotides, the CDR3 is TGTGCCAGCGGCTCCGGCGGCGAGCAGTACTTC.

This chain joins TRBV7-6 and TRBJ2-7; D may be TRBD1 (6 bases). The CDR3 has 15 amino acids. Germline V lookup: CDR1 SGHVS, CDR2 FNYEAQ. Trimming stripped 1 base from V and 5 bases from J, with 15 bases between. CDR3 DNA sequence: TGTGCCAGCAGCTTAGTGGCAGGGGACGTCGACGAGCAGTACTTC. It yields the protein CASSLVAGDVDEQYF.

The chain has TRBV15 and TRBJ2-7; D gene ambiguous. V was pared by 3 bases and J by 5 bases, with 8 bases between. CDR1 and CDR2 from the germline V gene are LNHNV and YYDKDF (reference sequence). CDR3 length: 12 amino acids. The CDR3 DNA reads TGTGCCACCAGCAGGTTAGGAAACGAGCAGTACTTC. Protein product: CATSRLGNEQYF.

CDR3 amino acids: CASSLGLDGRATQYF. The CDR3 nucleotides read TGTGCCAGCAGCTTGGGTTTAGACGGGAGGGCGACCCAGTACTTC. V is TRBV7-2 and J is TRBJ2-5; 8 bases are shared with TRBD2. This CDR3 comprises 15 residues. Germline-derived CDR1 and CDR2 are SGHTA and FQGNSA. The junction had 10 bases not matched to a gene; V was cut back by 3 bases and J by 7 bases. Combining the CDR3 with reference TRBV7-2 and TRBJ2-5 gives the whole variable domain GAGVSQSPSNKVTEKGKDVELRCDPISGHTALYWYRQSLGQGLEFLIYFQGNSAPDKSGLPSDRFSAERTGGSVSTLTIQRTQQEDSAVYLCASSLGLDGRATQYFGPGTRLLVL.

This clone appeared a few times. This chain connects TRBV11-2 to TRBJ1-1; D is undetermined. This CDR3 comprises 12 residues. The germline V gene encodes CDR1 SGHAT and CDR2 FQNNGV. The V end was cut by 6 bases, the J end by 10 bases, with 15 bases between. CDR3 sequence reads: CASSRAGEGAFF. Written as DNA, the CDR3 is TGTGCCAGCAGTCGAGCGGGAGAAGGAGCTTTCTTT. Complete variable domain (other parts from reference TRBV11-2 and TRBJ1-1): EAGVAQSPRYKIIEKRQSVAFWCNPISGHATLYWYQQILGQGPKLLIQFQNNGVVDDSQLPKDRFSAERLKGVDSTLKIQPAKLEDSAVYLCASSRAGEGAFFGQGTRLTVV.

This chain uses TRBV14 with TRBJ2-7; TRBD2 aligns across 7 bases. CDR1 is SGHDN and CDR2 is FVKESK in the germline V gene. The ends lost 5 bases at V and 3 bases at J; junction bases unmatched: 7. The CDR3 spans 14 residues. In DNA form, the CDR3 reads TGTGCCAGCAGCTTCGGGCGGGAGAGCTACGAGCAGTACTTC. It yields the protein CASSFGRESYEQYF.

This chain uses TRBV4-1 with TRBJ2-5, with a tentative D call TRBD1 (5 bases). The CDR3 runs 14 residues. Germline loops: CDR1 MGHRA, CDR2 YSYEKL. V lost 5 bases and J lost 4, with 14 bases in between. Here the CDR3 reads CASSYNTGVETQYF. In DNA, the CDR3 is TGCGCCAGCAGCTACAACACAGGCGTAGAGACCCAGTACTTC.

This clone was seen a few times. The chain couples TRBV30 to TRBJ1-1; D gene ambiguous. CDR3 length: 13 amino acids. Deletions cut 1 base from V and 1 base from J, with 7 bases between. Germline V gene sequence: CDR1 GTSNPN, CDR2 SVGIG (reference sequence). The CDR3 reads CAWSATRNTEAFF. The DNA for the CDR3 is TGTGCCTGGAGTGCTACAAGGAACACTGAAGCTTTCTTT.

Details on this clone: Additional DNA sequences in this sample encode the identical CDR3. The chain combines TRBV4-3 with TRBJ2-7; 10 bases fit TRBD1. Germline lookup yields CDR1 LGHNA and CDR2 YSLEER. With V trimmed by 0 bases and J by 2 bases, 4 bases remained unmatched. The CDR3 extends over 16 amino acids. CDR3 amino acids: CASSQDRGTGAYEQYF. DNA for the CDR3: TGCGCCAGCAGCCAAGATAGGGGGACAGGGGCCTACGAGCAGTACTTC.

The rearrangement joins TRBV6-6 to TRBJ2-1, with D perhaps TRBD1 (5 bases). In germline, CDR1 is MNHNY, CDR2 SVGAGI (reference sequence). This CDR3 comprises 14 residues. V was cut by 2 bases and J by 6 bases, with 11 bases left in between. The CDR3 loop is CASSYAGIGNEQFF. The CDR3 nucleotides are TGTGCCAGCAGTTACGCAGGGATCGGCAATGAGCAGTTCTTC.